The present TCR beta chain was sequenced within a study of regulatory T cells in long-lasting Graves disease. General study results and limits: Relative to newly diagnosed Graves' patients, persistent ones had lower TCR diversity. Those with persistent disease had in common more public clonotypes (about 2,700) than new patients (approximately 1,000). Favored gene segments in persistent disease were TRBV28, TRBJ1-2 and TRBJ2-5.

Remarks on this clonotype: Its antigen is currently unknown.

The time point here: persistent/refractory GD, antithyroid drugs over 5 years with positive TRAb. Preparation of the TCR library used RNA extracted from PBMCs. Peripheral blood, nine milliliters of it, was drawn into EDTA tubes. Library construction for TCR beta used iRepertoire HTBI primers and Arm-PCR of CDR3 regions. Each CDR3 protein is one row after TCRdb ran MiXCR on the multiplex PCR reads. The repertoire has a few hundred thousand distinct CDR3 sequences, around 22% of them found once; the top ten carry about 27%. Germline V gene lookup returns CDR1 MGHRA and CDR2 YSYEKL. Trimming took 3 bases from V and 7 from J, leaving 15 bases between them. The CDR3 runs to 14 residues.

The V call is TRBV4-1, the J call TRBJ2-5; maybe TRBD2 (5 bases). Sequenced here: peripheral blood mononuclear cells (PBMCs), sampled when the disease was refractory, from a patient treated with antithyroid drugs. The TCR originated in a female donor with Graves disease. Here the CDR3 reads CASSQGPGRGTQYF. DNA of the CDR3: TGCGCCAGCAGCCAGGGCCCAGGACGGGGGACCCAGTACTTC.